Below, 18 T cell receptor beta chains from the same sample are listed, as sequenced in a study of radiotherapy plus CTLA-4 blockade in lung cancer. Profiling relied on immunoSEQ multiplex PCR, and the TCRdb table lists in-frame clones only, not all of them. The sample has about 93,000 clones; about 91% are singletons. Sequencing was performed on peripheral blood, taken from a patient treated with radiotherapy plus ipilimumab. These receptors were collected from a human donor with non-small cell lung cancer that progressed on radiotherapy plus ipilimumab.

The V and J genes are TRBV6-1 and TRBJ1-2; 9 bases align to TRBD1. The CDR3 loop spans 15 amino acids. V shed 7 bases and J 0 bases; nucleotides not matched to a gene: 6. Looked up from germline, CDR1 is MNHNS and CDR2 is SASEGT. The CDR3 protein is CASTLGQGSNYGYTF. Written as DNA, the CDR3 is TGTGCCAGCACCCTGGGACAGGGCTCTAACTATGGCTACACCTTC.

V is TRBV27 and J is TRBJ2-1; D is undetermined. Germline V gene data show CDR1 as MNHEY and CDR2 as SMNVEV (reference sequence). There are 13 residues in the CDR3. V was cut by 7 bases and J by 0 bases, with 7 bases left in between. The CDR3, as DNA: TGTGCCAGCATGGGCAACTCCTACAATGAGCAGTTCTTC. Its translation is CASMGNSYNEQFF.

The chain uses TRBV5-4 and TRBJ2-5, with 9 bases lining up with TRBD2. The J segment lost 3 bases and the V segment lost 3 bases, leaving 3 bases of the junction unmatched. CDR1 is SGHNT, CDR2 YYREEE, per germline (reference sequence). The CDR3 runs 14 residues. DNA for the CDR3: TGTGCCAGCAGCTCGCGACTAGCGGAAGAGACCCAGTACTTC. It is translated as CASSSRLAEETQYF.

The genes are TRBV6-6 and TRBJ1-5; a weak D match, TRBD1 (5 bases). The CDR3 runs to 16 residues. Germline CDR1 MNHNY, CDR2 SVGAGI (reference sequence). V lost 6 bases, J lost 0 bases, and 15 bases lay in between. CDR3 sequence: CASSSTGVYSNQPQHF. The DNA for the CDR3 is TGTGCCAGCAGCTCAACGGGGGTTTATAGCAATCAGCCCCAGCATTTT.

This clone was seen just once. This chain joins TRBV7-9 and TRBJ2-3, with 7 bases aligning to TRBD1. Germline CDR1 SEHNR, CDR2 FQNEAQ (reference sequence). With V trimmed by 0 bases and J by 3 bases, 3 bases remained unmatched. The CDR3 contains 15 residues. The DNA of the CDR3 is TGTGCCAGCAGCTTAGCGCAGGGGGAGACAGATACGCAGTATTTT. Its translation: CASSLAQGETDTQYF. Full variable domain (remainder filled in from reference TRBV7-9 and TRBJ2-3): DTGVSQNPRHKITKRGQNVTFRCDPISEHNRLYWYRQTLGQGPEFLTYFQNEAQLEKSRLLSDRFSAERPKGSFSTLEIQRTEQGDSAMYLCASSLAQGETDTQYFGPGTRLTVL.

V gene TRBV5-1 combines with J gene TRBJ2-2; D unresolved. Germline lookup yields CDR1 SGHRS and CDR2 YFSETQ. The CDR3 is made up of 12 amino acids. V lost 0 bases and J lost 6, with 3 bases in between. The CDR3 protein is CASSLVSGELFF. In nucleotides, the CDR3 is TGCGCCAGCAGCTTGGTCTCCGGGGAGCTGTTTTTT.

The J gene is TRBJ1-5, the V gene TRBV12-5; D is possibly TRBD1 (5 bases). The germline V and J ends were trimmed by 6 bases and 0 bases, with 12 bases remaining between them. The germline V gene has CDR1 LGHNT and CDR2 FRNRAP. The CDR3 spans 15 residues. The DNA for the CDR3 is TGTGCTAGTGGCCGGGGGACGGATAGCAATCAGCCCCAGCATTTT. Its protein product is CASGRGTDSNQPQHF.

This chain uses TRBV7-8 with TRBJ1-2, with D perhaps matching TRBD1 (6 bases). CDR3 length: 21 residues. Germline V gene sequence: CDR1 SGHVS, CDR2 FQNEAQ. V was cut by 2 bases and J by 4 bases, with 32 bases left in between. The CDR3 reads CASSLMAIGQPTGRRIYGYTF. DNA of the CDR3: TGTGCCAGCAGCTTAATGGCTATAGGACAGCCGACAGGAAGACGAATCTATGGCTACACCTTC.

This clone appeared a single time. The chain is built from TRBV6-6 and TRBJ2-5, with a tentative D call TRBD1 (5 bases). Germline values: CDR1 MNHNY, CDR2 SVGAGI (reference sequence). The V and J ends lost 2 bases and 2 bases respectively, with 12 bases between them. The CDR3 spans 15 residues. The DNA of the CDR3 is TGTGCCAGCAGTTACACCGGGCAGGGTCAAGAGACCCAGTACTTC. As protein: CASSYTGQGQETQYF.

The J gene is TRBJ2-7, the V gene TRBV2; D gene uncertain. Trimming left V 3 bases short and J 5 bases short, with 11 bases between. Looked up from germline, CDR1 is SNHLY and CDR2 is FYNNEI. The CDR3 length is 13 residues. The CDR3: CASSDPGVDEQYF. Written as DNA, the CDR3 is TGTGCCAGCAGTGATCCTGGGGTGGACGAGCAGTACTTC.

The chain uses TRBV7-3 and TRBJ2-1; 8 positions match TRBD2. Germline CDR1 and CDR2: SGHTA and FQGTGA. V was pared by 3 bases and J by 2 bases, with 3 bases of the junction left unmatched. The CDR3 contains 15 residues. CDR3 sequence reads: CASSLVSGTYNEQFF. CDR3 DNA: TGTGCCAGCAGCTTGGTTAGCGGGACCTACAATGAGCAGTTCTTC.

The chain couples TRBV7-8 to TRBJ2-7; maybe TRBD1 (7 bases). V dropped 0 bases and J dropped 4 bases, with 13 bases sitting between them. Germline loops: CDR1 SGHVS, CDR2 FQNEAQ. CDR3 length: 15 residues. For the CDR3, the DNA is TGTGCCAGCAGCTTAGCTAGACAGGGACTTTACGAGCAGTACTTC. Residues: CASSLARQGLYEQYF.

The V gene is TRBV5-6, the J gene TRBJ2-5, with D perhaps TRBD2 (6 bases). The CDR3 has 13 amino acids. Trimming removed 0 bases at V and 4 bases at J, with 7 bases between. Germline lookup yields CDR1 SGHDT and CDR2 YYEEEE. In DNA, the CDR3 is TGTGCCAGCAGCTTGGTCGGGGGAGAGACCCAGTACTTC. Protein product: CASSLVGGETQYF.

The CDR3 bases are TGTGCCAGCAGTTACGGGACGGACTACGAGCAGTACTTC. Translated, it gives CASSYGTDYEQYF. V gene TRBV6-6 combines with J gene TRBJ2-7, with D perhaps being TRBD1 or TRBD2 (5 bases each). The CDR3 loop spans 13 amino acids. Germline V gene lookup returns CDR1 MNHNY and CDR2 SVGAGI (reference sequence). V lost 2 bases to trimming and J lost 3 bases, with 8 bases between them.

The chain combines TRBV6-1 with TRBJ2-2; D is unresolved. CDR3 length: 14 amino acids. In germline, CDR1 is MNHNS, CDR2 SASEGT. The V and J ends lost 2 bases and 3 bases respectively, with 7 bases between them. The chain's CDR3 is CASSETTDTGELFF. The CDR3 DNA follows: TGTGCCAGCAGTGAAACCACAGACACCGGGGAGCTGTTTTTT.

The rearrangement joins TRBV10-3 to TRBJ2-2, with 8 bases identical to TRBD2. Germline V gives CDR1 ENHRY, CDR2 SYGVKD. The CDR3 totals 14 residues. The V segment lost 4 bases and the J segment 4 bases; nucleotides outside the gene matches: 2. Written as DNA, the CDR3 is TGTGCCATCAGTGGACTAGCGAGCACCGGGGAGCTGTTTTTT. This encodes CAISGLASTGELFF.

V is TRBV7-8 and J is TRBJ1-2, with 11 bases aligning to TRBD1. The CDR3 contains 16 residues. The germline V gene has CDR1 SGHVS and CDR2 FQNEAQ. Trimming at V came to 5 bases and at J to 8 bases, leaving 13 bases not matched to a gene. The CDR3 is CASSRTGGAGAGGYTF. The CDR3 coding sequence is TGTGCCAGCAGCCGGACAGGGGGCGCCGGGGCGGGAGGCTACACCTTC.

CDR3 sequence reads: CASGSRGTGSGYSGANVLTF. CDR3 in DNA: TGTGCTAGTGGTTCCCGAGGGACAGGGAGCGGTTACTCTGGGGCCAACGTCCTGACTTTC. The genes are TRBV12-5 and TRBJ2-6; TRBD1 matches 9 bases. Germline lookup yields CDR1 LGHNT and CDR2 FRNRAP. The CDR3 has 20 residues. Unmatched junction bases numbered 13, after V lost 4 bases and J lost 0 bases.